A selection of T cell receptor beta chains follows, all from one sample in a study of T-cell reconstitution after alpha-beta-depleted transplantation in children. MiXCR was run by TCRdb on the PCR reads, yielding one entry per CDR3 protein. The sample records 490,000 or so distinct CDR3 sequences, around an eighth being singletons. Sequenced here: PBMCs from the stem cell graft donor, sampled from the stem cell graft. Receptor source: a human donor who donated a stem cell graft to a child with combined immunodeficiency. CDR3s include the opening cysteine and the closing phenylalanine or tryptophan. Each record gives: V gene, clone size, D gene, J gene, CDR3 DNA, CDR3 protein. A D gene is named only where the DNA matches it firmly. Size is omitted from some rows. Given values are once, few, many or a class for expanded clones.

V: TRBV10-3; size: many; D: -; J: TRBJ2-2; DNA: TGTGCCAGCGCTTACCTTCCCGGGGAGCTGTTTTTT; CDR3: CASAYLPGELFF
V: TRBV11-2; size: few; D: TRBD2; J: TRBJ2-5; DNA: TGTGCCAGCAGCTTAGACGGACTAGCGGCTAGGGAGACCCAGTACTTC; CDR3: CASSLDGLAARETQYF
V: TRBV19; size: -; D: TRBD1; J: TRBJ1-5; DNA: TGTGCCAGTAGCCTCGCTACCGGTCAGGGGGCTGATCAGCCCCAGCATTTT; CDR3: CASSLATGQGADQPQHF
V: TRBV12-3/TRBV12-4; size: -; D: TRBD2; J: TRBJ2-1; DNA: TGTGCCAGCAGTCCCAGGACTAGCGGGCCCAACAATGAGCAGTTCTTC; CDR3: CASSPRTSGPNNEQFF
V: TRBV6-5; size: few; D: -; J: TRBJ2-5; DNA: TGTGCCAGCAGTTACTCGACATCTTTGAAGGTTAGCGTCGAAGAGACCCAGTACTTC; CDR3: CASSYSTSLKVSVEETQYF
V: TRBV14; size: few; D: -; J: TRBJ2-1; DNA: TGTGCCAGCAGCCCCTTCTTTATGGGAAGGTCCTACAATGAGCAGTTCTTC; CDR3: CASSPFFMGRSYNEQFF
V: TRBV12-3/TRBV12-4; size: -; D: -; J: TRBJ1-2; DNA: TGTGCCAGCAGTCCGACTGGGCGGAACTATGGCTACACCTTC; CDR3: CASSPTGRNYGYTF
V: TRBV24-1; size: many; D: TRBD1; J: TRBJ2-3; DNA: TGTGCCACCAGTGATCCCCAGGGGGCCCGCGCAGATACGCAGTATTTT; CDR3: CATSDPQGARADTQYF
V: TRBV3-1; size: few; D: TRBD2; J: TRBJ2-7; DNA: TGTGCCAGCAGCCAAGAGATAGCGGGGGACGGGTACGAGCAGTACTTC; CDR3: CASSQEIAGDGYEQYF
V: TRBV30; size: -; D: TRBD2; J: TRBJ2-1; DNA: TGTGCCTGGAGTGTTCTTGCGGGAGGCTACAATGAGCAGTTCTTC; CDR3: CAWSVLAGGYNEQFF
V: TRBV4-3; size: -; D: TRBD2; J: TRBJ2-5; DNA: TGCGCCAGCAGCGCGACTAGCGGGGATGAAGAGACCCAGTACTTC; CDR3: CASSATSGDEETQYF
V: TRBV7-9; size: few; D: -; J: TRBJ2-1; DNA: TGTGCCAGCAGCTCCCCCCCCGGGGTATACAATGAGCAGTTCTTC; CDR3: CASSSPPGVYNEQFF
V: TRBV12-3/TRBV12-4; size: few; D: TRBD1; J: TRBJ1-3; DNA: TGTGCCAGCAGTCCACAGGGGGCGCCTGGAAACACCATATATTTT; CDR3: CASSPQGAPGNTIYF
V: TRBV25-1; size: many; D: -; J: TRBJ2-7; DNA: TGTGCCAGCAGTGCCCCCGTAAGGGTTGGCGACGAGCAGTACTTC; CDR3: CASSAPVRVGDEQYF
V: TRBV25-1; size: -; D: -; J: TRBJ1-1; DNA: TGTGCCAGCAGTGACGCCCCCGGGACCAAAGCTTTCTTT; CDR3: CASSDAPGTKAFF
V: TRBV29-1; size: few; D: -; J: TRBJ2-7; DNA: TGCAGCGTTGATAAGGCAGGGGCAACCTACGAGCAGTACTTC; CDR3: CSVDKAGATYEQYF
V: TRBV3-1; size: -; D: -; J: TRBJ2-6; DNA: TGTGCCTCCAGCCAGGACAGCCCTGGGGCCAACGTCCTGACTTTC; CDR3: CASSQDSPGANVLTF
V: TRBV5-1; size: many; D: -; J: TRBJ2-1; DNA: TGTGCCAGCAGCTTGGTAGGGGGCTCCTACAATGAGCAGTTCTTC; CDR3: CASSLVGGSYNEQFF
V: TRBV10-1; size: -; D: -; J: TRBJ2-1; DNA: TGCGCCAGCAGTGATATAGTCCTGGGGGGATGGTGTGACAATGAGCAGTTCTTC; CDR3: CASSDIVLGGWCDNEQFF
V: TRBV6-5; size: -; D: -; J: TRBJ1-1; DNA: TGTGCCAGCAGTTACCGGGCTTGGGAGAAGGCTTTCTTT; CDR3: CASSYRAWEKAFF
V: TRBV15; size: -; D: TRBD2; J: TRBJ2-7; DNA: TGTGCCACCAGCAGAGATTTAGCGGGAGGCACCTACGAGCAGTACTTC; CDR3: CATSRDLAGGTYEQYF
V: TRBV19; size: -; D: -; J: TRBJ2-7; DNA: TGTGCCAGTAGTATCGCCACTTCTGGCTACGAGCAGTACTTC; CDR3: CASSIATSGYEQYF
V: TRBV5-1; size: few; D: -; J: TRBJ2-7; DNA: TGCGCCAGCAGCTTGGCCCCAGGGGCGCAGGACGAGCAGTACTTC; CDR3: CASSLAPGAQDEQYF
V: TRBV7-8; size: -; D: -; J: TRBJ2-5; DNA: TGTGCCAGCAGCTCCGGCCGGGGGCCCCAAGAGACCCAGTACTTC; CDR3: CASSSGRGPQETQYF
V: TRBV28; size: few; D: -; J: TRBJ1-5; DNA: TGTGCCAGCAGCCCGGACGAATATAGCAATCAGCCCCAGCATTTT; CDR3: CASSPDEYSNQPQHF
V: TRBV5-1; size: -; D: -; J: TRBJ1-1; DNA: TGCGCCAGCAGCGGCCGGGACATCGCCCGGGGGACTGAAGCTTTCTTT; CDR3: CASSGRDIARGTEAFF
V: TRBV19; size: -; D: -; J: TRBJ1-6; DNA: TGTGCCAGTAGTATTTTCATTGACAGTATGAATTCACCCCTCCACTTT; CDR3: CASSIFIDSMNSPLHF
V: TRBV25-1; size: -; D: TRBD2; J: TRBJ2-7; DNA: TGTGCCAGCAGTAGCGGGAGCGAGGCCTCCGAGCAGTACTTC; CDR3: CASSSGSEASEQYF
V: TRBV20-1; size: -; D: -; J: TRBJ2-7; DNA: TGCAGTGCGTCCCGAGGGGGGGACCCGAACCACGAGCAGTACTTC; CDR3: CSASRGGDPNHEQYF
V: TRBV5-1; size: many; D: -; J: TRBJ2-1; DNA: TGCGCCAGCAGCTACAGCGGTCAATCCTACAATGAGCAGTTCTTC; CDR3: CASSYSGQSYNEQFF
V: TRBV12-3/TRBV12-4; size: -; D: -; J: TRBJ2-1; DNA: TGTGCCAGCAGTCCTGGGACGGAGGAGCAGTTCTTC; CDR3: CASSPGTEEQFF
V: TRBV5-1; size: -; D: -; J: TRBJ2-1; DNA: TGCGCCAGCAGCTTGGATTGGAACAATGAGCAGTTCTTC; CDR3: CASSLDWNNEQFF
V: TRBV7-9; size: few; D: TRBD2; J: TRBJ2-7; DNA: TGTGCCAGCAGCTCCGGTCCTAACGGGAGGGACTACGAGCAGTACTTC; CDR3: CASSSGPNGRDYEQYF
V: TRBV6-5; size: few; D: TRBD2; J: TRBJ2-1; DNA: TGTGCCAGCAGTCACCCTTGGACTAGCGGGAACAATGAGCAGTTCTTC; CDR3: CASSHPWTSGNNEQFF
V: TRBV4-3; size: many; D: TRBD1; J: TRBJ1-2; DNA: TGCGCCAGCAGCCAAGAGAGGACAGGGGGGTATGGCTACACCTTC; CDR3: CASSQERTGGYGYTF
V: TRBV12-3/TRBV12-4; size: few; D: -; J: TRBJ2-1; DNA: TGTGCCAGCAGTTCCAGGAGGAGCGATGAGCAGTTCTTC; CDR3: CASSSRRSDEQFF
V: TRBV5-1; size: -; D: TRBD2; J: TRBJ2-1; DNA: TGCGCCAGCAGCGGACTAGATAACAATGAGCAGTTCTTC; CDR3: CASSGLDNNEQFF
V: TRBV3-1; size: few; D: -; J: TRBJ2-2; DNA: TGTGCCAGCAGCCAAGGTACAGGGACCGGGGAGCTGTTTTTT; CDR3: CASSQGTGTGELFF
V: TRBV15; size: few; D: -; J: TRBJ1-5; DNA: TGTGCCACCAGCAGAGATGGCGGAGGTGGCAATCAGCCCCAGCATTTT; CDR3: CATSRDGGGGNQPQHF
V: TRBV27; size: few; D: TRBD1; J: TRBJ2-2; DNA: TGTGCCAGCACCCGAGGGACAGGGGGCTACACCGGGGAGCTGTTTTTT; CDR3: CASTRGTGGYTGELFF
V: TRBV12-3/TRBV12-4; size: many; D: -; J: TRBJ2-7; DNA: TGTGCCAGCAGTTTAAGTTCCAGATCCTACGAGCAGTACTTC; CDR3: CASSLSSRSYEQYF
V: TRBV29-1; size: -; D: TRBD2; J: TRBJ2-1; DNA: TGCAGCGTTGAAGGACTAGCGGGAGGCAATGAGCAGTTCTTC; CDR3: CSVEGLAGGNEQFF
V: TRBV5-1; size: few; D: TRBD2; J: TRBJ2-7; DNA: TGCGCCAGCAGCTTGATAGCGGGAGGAACCTACGAGCAGTACTTC; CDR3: CASSLIAGGTYEQYF
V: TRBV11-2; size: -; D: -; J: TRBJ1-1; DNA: TGTGCCAGCAGCCCCCCGCGATGGGCAGGGACCACTGAAGCTTTCTTT; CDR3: CASSPPRWAGTTEAFF
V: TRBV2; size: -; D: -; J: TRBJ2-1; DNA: TGTGCCAGCAGCGGACTCGCGGGGACCCCCTACAATGAGCAGTTCTTC; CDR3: CASSGLAGTPYNEQFF